This T cell receptor (beta chain) is from a study of T-cell memory formation after mild COVID-19. Constant-segment primers and 5'RACE yielded cDNA libraries for TCR alpha and TCR beta, each carrying sample barcodes and UMIs. MiXCR, run by TCRdb on the 5' RACE reads, gives a single entry per CDR3 protein. The sample includes roughly 350,000 distinct CDR3 sequences, approximately 27% of them seen just once. This clonotype occurred a few times. The sample taken for sequencing was PBMCs or a T cell subset sorted from them (not recorded which). This receptor was obtained from an adult woman who had mild COVID-19 (a few samples of this study predate the infection). Cell type and time point are not known.

The DNA of the CDR3 is TGTGCCAGCAGCGTAGTAGCTAGCGGGAACCTCCCCTCCTACAATGAGCAGTTCTTC. Encoded protein: CASSVVASGNLPSYNEQFF. This chain links TRBV9 with TRBJ2-1; 9 bases are shared with TRBD2. With 0 bases clipped from V and 0 bases from J, the junction kept 10 bases outside the gene matches. Germline assignment: CDR1 SGDLS and CDR2 YYNGEE. This CDR3 is 19 amino acids long.